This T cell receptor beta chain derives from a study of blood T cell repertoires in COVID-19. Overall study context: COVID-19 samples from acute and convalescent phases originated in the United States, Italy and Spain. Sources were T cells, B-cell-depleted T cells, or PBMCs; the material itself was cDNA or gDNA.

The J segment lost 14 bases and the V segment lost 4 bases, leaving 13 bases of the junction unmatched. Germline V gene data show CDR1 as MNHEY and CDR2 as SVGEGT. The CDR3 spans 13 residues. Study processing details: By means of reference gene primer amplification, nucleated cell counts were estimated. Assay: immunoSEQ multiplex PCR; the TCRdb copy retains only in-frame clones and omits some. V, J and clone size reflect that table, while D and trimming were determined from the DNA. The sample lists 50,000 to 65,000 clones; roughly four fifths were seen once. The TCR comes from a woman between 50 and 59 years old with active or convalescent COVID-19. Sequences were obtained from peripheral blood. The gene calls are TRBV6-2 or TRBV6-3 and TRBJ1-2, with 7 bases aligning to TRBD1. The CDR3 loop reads CASSSNLQGWKTF. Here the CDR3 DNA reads TGTGCCAGCAGTTCCAATCTACAGGGGTGGAAGACCTTC.